These T cell receptor beta chains were read from a single sample in a study of human T cells and chemical hapten exposure. TCRdb reprocessed the RACE reads with MiXCR, giving one entry per CDR3 protein. This table holds some 340,000 distinct CDR3 sequences, 5.5% to 8% found once. This sample comprised whole blood, obtained in connection with sensitization to the hapten diphenylcyclopropenone (DPC). These receptors all stem from a woman under 30 with alopecia areata. Some clones in this sample may be carry-over from other donors' samples. Each CDR3 is given with its conserved first and last residue. The order of the fields is D gene, clone size, V gene, J gene, CDR3 protein, CDR3 DNA. The D gene is left open where the match is weak. Part of the rows lack a size; the others show once, few, many or a class for expanded clones.

>TRBD2|many|TRBV29-1|TRBJ2-6
CSVFSGGPFGANVLTF
TGCAGCGTTTTTTCGGGGGGGCCCTTTGGGGCCAACGTCCTGACTTTC
>-|-|TRBV6-5|TRBJ1-6
CASSYSFAPNSPLHF
TGTGCCAGCAGTTACTCTTTCGCGCCTAATTCACCCCTCCACTTT
>TRBD1|few|TRBV12-3/TRBV12-4|TRBJ1-6
CASSPIRDRGSPLHF
TGTGCCAGCAGTCCGATACGGGACAGGGGTTCACCCCTCCACTTT
>TRBD1|many|TRBV7-8|TRBJ2-6
CASSLRFGTGGSGANVLTF
TGTGCCAGCAGCCTACGATTCGGGACAGGGGGCTCTGGGGCCAACGTCCTGACTTTC
>-|-|TRBV29-1|TRBJ1-1
CSVDKPSGAFF
TGCAGCGTTGATAAACCGTCTGGAGCTTTCTTT
>-|-|TRBV6-6|TRBJ1-2
CASSYRGPIDGYTF
TGTGCCAGCAGTTACAGGGGACCGATAGATGGCTACACCTTC
>TRBD1|few|TRBV5-1|TRBJ2-3
CASSLTTGEEGTQYF
TGCGCCAGCAGCTTGACGACAGGGGAGGAAGGTACGCAGTATTTT
>-|-|TRBV18|TRBJ2-1
CASYPRSGFYNEQFF
TGTGCCAGCTACCCCAGATCCGGATTCTACAATGAGCAGTTCTTC
>-|few|TRBV29-1|TRBJ1-1
CSNGVENTEAFF
TGCAGTAATGGGGTGGAGAACACTGAAGCTTTCTTT
>TRBD1|-|TRBV29-1|TRBJ1-2
CSVRDSSHGYTF
TGCAGCGTTCGGGACAGCAGCCATGGCTACACCTTC
>-|few|TRBV5-1|TRBJ2-7
CASSFKGAGLYEQYF
TGCGCCAGCAGCTTCAAAGGGGCCGGTCTCTACGAGCAGTACTTC
>TRBD1|-|TRBV20-1|TRBJ2-2
CSATQGTGGNTGELFF
TGCAGTGCTACCCAAGGGACAGGGGGAAACACCGGGGAGCTGTTTTTT
>-|-|TRBV5-1|TRBJ1-6
CASSLPGTSLHSPLHF
TGCGCCAGCAGCTTGCCGGGGACCAGTCTTCATTCACCCCTCCACTTT
>-|-|TRBV3-1|TRBJ1-6
CASSRQNNSPLHF
TGTGCCAGCAGCCGGCAGAATAATTCACCCCTCCACTTT
>-|-|TRBV4-3|TRBJ1-3
CASSQAAAPGNTIYF
TGCGCCAGCAGCCAAGCTGCAGCCCCGGGAAACACCATATATTTT
>TRBD2|many|TRBV6-1|TRBJ2-3
CASSDAAGATDTQYF
TGTGCCAGCAGTGACGCCGCGGGAGCCACAGATACGCAGTATTTT
>-|few|TRBV12-3/TRBV12-4|TRBJ1-1
CASIPGPMLLNTEAFF
TGTGCCAGCATCCCAGGGCCCATGCTCTTGAACACTGAAGCTTTCTTT
>-|-|TRBV12-3/TRBV12-4|TRBJ1-2
CASGGQTNYGYTF
TGTGCCAGCGGTGGACAGACTAACTATGGCTACACCTTC
>TRBD2|few|TRBV28|TRBJ2-7
CASSQYPGTSGGHYEQYF
TGTGCCAGCAGCCAGTACCCCGGGACTAGCGGGGGCCACTACGAGCAGTACTTC
>TRBD1|-|TRBV9|TRBJ2-3
CASSVAGTGVETQYF
TGTGCCAGCAGCGTAGCTGGGACAGGGGTGGAGACGCAGTATTTT
>TRBD2|few|TRBV7-2|TRBJ2-7
CASSLNQRGPAYEQYF
TGTGCCAGCAGCTTAAACCAGCGGGGGCCTGCCTACGAGCAGTACTTC
>-|-|TRBV7-3|TRBJ2-6
CASSLNPGANVLTF
TGTGCCAGCAGCTTAAATCCTGGGGCCAACGTCCTGACTTTC
>-|many|TRBV20-1|TRBJ2-3
CSARFLDTQYF
TGCAGTGCTAGATTTCTAGATACGCAGTATTTT
>TRBD1|few|TRBV9|TRBJ2-3
CASSDRGEGTDTQYF
TGTGCCAGCAGTGACAGGGGAGAGGGCACAGATACGCAGTATTTT
>-|few|TRBV6-5|TRBJ2-4
CASSYSAGTINIQYF
TGTGCCAGCAGTTATTCGGCCGGGACAATAAACATTCAGTACTTC
>-|-|TRBV5-1|TRBJ2-2
CATFTRENTGELFF
TGCGCCACGTTCACGAGGGAGAACACCGGGGAGCTGTTTTTT